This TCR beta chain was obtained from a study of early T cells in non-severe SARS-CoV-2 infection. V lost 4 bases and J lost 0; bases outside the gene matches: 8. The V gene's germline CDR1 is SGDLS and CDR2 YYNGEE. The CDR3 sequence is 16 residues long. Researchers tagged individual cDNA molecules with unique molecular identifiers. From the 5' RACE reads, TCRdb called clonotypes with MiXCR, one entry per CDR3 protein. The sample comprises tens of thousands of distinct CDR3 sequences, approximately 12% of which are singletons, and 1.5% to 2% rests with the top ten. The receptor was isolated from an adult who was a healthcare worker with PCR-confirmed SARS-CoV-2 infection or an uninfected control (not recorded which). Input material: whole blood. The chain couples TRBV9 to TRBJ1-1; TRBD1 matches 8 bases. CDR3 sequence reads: CASSPRTGSLNTEAFF. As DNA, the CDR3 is TGTGCCAGCAGCCCCCGGACAGGGTCCTTGAACACTGAAGCTTTCTTT.